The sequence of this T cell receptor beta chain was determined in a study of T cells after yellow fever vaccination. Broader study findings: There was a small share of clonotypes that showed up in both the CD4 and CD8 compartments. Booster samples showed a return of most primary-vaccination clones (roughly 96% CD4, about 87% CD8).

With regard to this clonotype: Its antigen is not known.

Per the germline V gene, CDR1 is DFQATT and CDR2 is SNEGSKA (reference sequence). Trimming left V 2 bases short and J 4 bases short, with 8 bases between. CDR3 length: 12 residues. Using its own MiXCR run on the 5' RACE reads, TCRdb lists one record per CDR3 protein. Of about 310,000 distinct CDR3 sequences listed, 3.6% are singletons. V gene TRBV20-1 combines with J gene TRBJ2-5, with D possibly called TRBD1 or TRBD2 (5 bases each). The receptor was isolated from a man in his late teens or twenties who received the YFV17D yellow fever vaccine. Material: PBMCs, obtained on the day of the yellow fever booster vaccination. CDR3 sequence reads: CSARSGRETQYF. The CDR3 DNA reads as TGCAGTGCTAGATCAGGGAGAGAGACCCAGTACTTC.